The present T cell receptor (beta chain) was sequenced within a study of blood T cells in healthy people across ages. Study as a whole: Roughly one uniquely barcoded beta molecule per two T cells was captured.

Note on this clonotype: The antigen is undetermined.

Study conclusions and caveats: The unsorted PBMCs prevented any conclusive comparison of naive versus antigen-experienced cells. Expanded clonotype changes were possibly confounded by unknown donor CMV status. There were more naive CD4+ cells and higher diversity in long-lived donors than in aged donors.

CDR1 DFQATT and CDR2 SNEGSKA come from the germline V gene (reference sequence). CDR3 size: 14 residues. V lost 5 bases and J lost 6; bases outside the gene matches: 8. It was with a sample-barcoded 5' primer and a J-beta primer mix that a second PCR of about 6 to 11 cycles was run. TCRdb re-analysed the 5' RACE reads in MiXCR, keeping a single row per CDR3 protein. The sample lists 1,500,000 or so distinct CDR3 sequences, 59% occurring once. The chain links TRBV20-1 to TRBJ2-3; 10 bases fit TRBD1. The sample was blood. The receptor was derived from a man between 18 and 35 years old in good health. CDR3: CSAPLTGGGDTQYF. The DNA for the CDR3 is TGCAGTGCTCCCCTGACAGGGGGCGGGGATACGCAGTATTTT.